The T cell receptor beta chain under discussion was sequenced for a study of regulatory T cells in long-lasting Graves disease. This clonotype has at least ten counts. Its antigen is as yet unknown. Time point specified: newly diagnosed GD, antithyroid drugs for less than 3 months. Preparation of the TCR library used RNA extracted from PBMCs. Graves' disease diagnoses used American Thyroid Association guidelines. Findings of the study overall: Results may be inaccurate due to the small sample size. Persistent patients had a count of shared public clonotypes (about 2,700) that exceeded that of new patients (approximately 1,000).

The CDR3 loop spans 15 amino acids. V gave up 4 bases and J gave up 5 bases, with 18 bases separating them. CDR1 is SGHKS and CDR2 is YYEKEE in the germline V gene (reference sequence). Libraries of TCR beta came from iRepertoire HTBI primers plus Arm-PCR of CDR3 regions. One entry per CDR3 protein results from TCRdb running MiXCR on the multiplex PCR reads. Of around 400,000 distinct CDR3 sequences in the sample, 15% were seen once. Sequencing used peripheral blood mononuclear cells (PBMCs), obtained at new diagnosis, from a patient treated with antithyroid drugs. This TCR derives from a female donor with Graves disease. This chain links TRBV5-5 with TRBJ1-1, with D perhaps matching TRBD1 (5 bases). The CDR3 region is CASSIAGYGGTEAFF. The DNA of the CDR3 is TGTGCCAGCAGCATCGCGGGGTACGGGGGGACTGAAGCTTTCTTT.